The 13 T cell receptor beta chains below were found in one sample sequenced in a study of T-cell memory formation after mild COVID-19. TCRdb itself ran the 5' RACE reads through MiXCR, one entry per CDR3 protein. The table records 85,000 to 130,000 distinct CDR3 sequences, under 15% of them present only once. Sequencing used PBMCs or a T cell subset sorted from them (not recorded which). All receptors come from an adult woman who had mild COVID-19 (a few samples of this study predate the infection). Cell type and time point are not known.

CDR3: CASSERVSGANEKLFF. The CDR3, as DNA: TGTGCCAGCAGTGAACGAGTTTCCGGAGCTAATGAAAAACTGTTTTTT. The chain has TRBV6-1 and TRBJ1-4; D is unclear. CDR1 and CDR2 (germline): MNHNS, SASEGT. V was shortened by 2 bases and J by 3 bases, with 13 bases between the two germline ends. The CDR3 contains 16 residues.

This clonotype came up a few times. The chain combines TRBV2 with TRBJ2-5; no clear D gene. The CDR3 runs to 14 residues. V lost 8 bases and J lost 1, with 14 bases in between. From germline, CDR1 is SNHLY and CDR2 FYNNEI. CDR3 residues: CASPTAEAQETQYF. CDR3 in DNA: TGTGCCAGCCCAACTGCGGAAGCCCAAGAGACCCAGTACTTC.

The rearrangement links TRBV2 to TRBJ2-5; maybe TRBD1 (6 bases). The V gene lost 2 bases and the J gene lost 1 base, with 11 bases spanning the gap. The CDR3 loop spans 15 amino acids. Germline V lookup: CDR1 SNHLY, CDR2 FYNNEI. CDR3 region: CASSERIQGQETQYF. For the CDR3, the DNA is TGTGCCAGCAGTGAAAGGATACAGGGCCAAGAGACCCAGTACTTC.

This clonotype was seen a handful of times. The chain has TRBV7-9 and TRBJ2-1; the match to TRBD2 covers 11 bases. The V and J ends lost 5 bases and 4 bases, in that order; junction bases with no gene match: 4. Germline V CDR1 and CDR2: SEHNR, FQNEAQ (reference sequence). There are 15 residues in the CDR3. The CDR3 coding sequence is TGTGCCAGCAGCGTTCTAGCGGGGGGATACAATGAGCAGTTCTTC. This translates into CASSVLAGGYNEQFF.

The rearrangement joins TRBV20-1 to TRBJ2-7; 7 nucleotides line up with TRBD1. Trimming removed 0 bases from V and 2 bases from J; junction bases left unmatched: 4. This CDR3 has 14 amino acids. Germline-derived CDR1 and CDR2 are DFQATT and SNEGSKA (reference sequence). CDR3 nucleotides: TGCAGTGCTAGAGACCCGGACAGGACCTACGAGCAGTACTTC. Amino acid sequence: CSARDPDRTYEQYF.

The chain recombines TRBV12-3 or TRBV12-4 with TRBJ2-3; the D is unclear. The CDR3 runs 11 residues. Trimming pared 6 bases from V and 9 bases from J, leaving 10 bases between. CDR3 in DNA: TGTGCCAGCAGCGCCGGTAACACGCAGTATTTT. The encoded protein is CASSAGNTQYF.

This rearrangement joins TRBV3-1 to TRBJ2-2; TRBD2 aligns across 8 bases. Germline V lookup: CDR1 LGHDT, CDR2 YNNKEL (reference sequence). The V gene end was trimmed by 0 bases and the J gene end by 2 bases; junction bases not matched to a gene: 5. The CDR3 totals 17 residues. The CDR3 DNA reads as TGTGCCAGCAGCCAAGATCCGGCGGGGGGAAACACCGGGGAGCTGTTTTTT. This encodes CASSQDPAGGNTGELFF.

This clonotype has a handful of counts. This chain links TRBV20-1 with TRBJ2-7; 10 bases align to TRBD1. Germline CDR1 and CDR2: DFQATT and SNEGSKA (reference sequence). V lost 3 bases to trimming and J lost 6 bases; unmatched junction nucleotides: 5. The CDR3 contains 13 residues. CDR3 nucleotide sequence: TGCAGTGCTAGGGAGAGGACAGGGGGCGAGCAGTACTTC. This codes for CSARERTGGEQYF.

The gene calls are TRBV19 and TRBJ2-2; D remains unclear. CDR1 is LNHDA, CDR2 SQIVND, per germline (reference sequence). Deletions cut 6 bases from V and 8 bases from J, with 13 bases between. This CDR3 comprises 13 residues. CDR3 coding DNA: TGTGCCAGTAGAAGGGTCCCCTCAGGGGAGCTGTTTTTT. It yields the protein CASRRVPSGELFF.

This chain connects TRBV7-2 to TRBJ2-3, with 11 bases that match TRBD2. Trimming at V came to 4 bases and at J to 4 bases, leaving 7 bases not matched to a gene. This CDR3 spans 16 amino acids. CDR1 and CDR2 from the germline V gene are SGHTA and FQGNSA. CDR3 loop: CASSSLTSGSADTQYF. The CDR3 nucleotides read TGTGCCAGCAGCTCCCTAACTAGCGGGAGTGCAGATACGCAGTATTTT.

The chain employs TRBV27 and TRBJ2-2; the match to TRBD1 covers 11 bases. CDR3 length: 16 residues. V was pared by 5 bases and J by 2 bases, with 4 bases of the junction left unmatched. Germline lookup yields CDR1 MNHEY and CDR2 SMNVEV (reference sequence). CDR3 region: CASSPRTGGNTGELFF. The CDR3 coding sequence is TGTGCCAGCAGTCCCAGGACAGGGGGCAACACCGGGGAGCTGTTTTTT.

This clonotype was picked up a small number of times. This sequence joins TRBV6-2 or TRBV6-3 and TRBJ1-2; maybe TRBD1 (5 bases). The V end lost 4 bases, the J end lost 2 bases, and 8 bases lay between the germline ends. Per the germline V gene, CDR1 is MNHEY and CDR2 is SVGEGT. The CDR3 has 13 amino acids. The CDR3 nucleotides read TGTGCCAGCAGTTGGGACCTAAACTATGGCTACACCTTC. This codes for CASSWDLNYGYTF.

J is TRBJ2-7 and V is TRBV7-9; the D gene could be TRBD1 or TRBD2 (5 bases each). The germline CDR1 and CDR2 sequences are SEHNR and FQNEAQ (reference sequence). The CDR3 contains 13 residues. Between the trimmed V and J ends, which lost 4 bases and 3 bases, there was a span of 10 bases. The CDR3 is CASSWDRRYEQYF. The CDR3 DNA is TGTGCCAGCAGCTGGGACCGCCGCTACGAGCAGTACTTC.